This is a list of T cell receptor beta chains from one sample in a study of early stage breast cancer tumors. TCRdb's table, derived via immunoSEQ multiplex PCR, lists solely in-frame clones and lacks some. The sample has around 25,000 clones, roughly 67% seen once. The sequenced sample consisted of breast tumor tissue. All receptors derive from a person between 60 and 70 years old with breast cancer. CDR3s include the opening cysteine and the closing phenylalanine or tryptophan. The D gene is left open where the match is weak. Size values are once, few and many counts, or a class for expanded clones, and some rows have none.

J | size | D | V | CDR3 | DNA
TRBJ2-2 | . | . | TRBV19 | CASFGDTGELFF | TGTGCCAGTTTCGGAGACACCGGGGAGCTGTTTTTT
TRBJ2-1 | . | . | TRBV6-4 | CASAASSYNEQFF | TGTGCCAGCGCGGCAAGCTCCTACAATGAGCAGTTCTTC
TRBJ1-3 | once | TRBD1 | TRBV2 | CASSDWDSVAPYF | TGTGCCAGCAGTGACTGGGACAGTGTGGCCCCCTATTTT
TRBJ2-2 | . | TRBD2 | TRBV29-1 | CSVDLGLTGELFF | TGCAGCGTTGATCTGGGACTAACCGGGGAGCTGTTTTTT
TRBJ2-7 | medium-sized | . | TRBV21-1 | CASSKRGDGSYEQYF | TGTGCCAGCAGCAAACGGGGGGACGGCTCCTACGAGCAGTACTTC
TRBJ2-5 | few | . | TRBV9 | CASSVLAGRETQYF | TGTGCCAGCAGCGTGCTCGCTGGGAGGGAGACCCAGTACTTC
TRBJ2-2 | few | TRBD2 | TRBV6-6 | CASSLLAGDPGGELFF | TGTGCCAGCAGTTTACTAGCGGGAGATCCAGGCGGGGAGCTGTTTTTT
TRBJ2-3 | . | TRBD2 | TRBV5-6 | CASSLILAGAVTDTQYF | TGTGCCAGCAGCTTGATTCTAGCGGGAGCAGTCACAGATACGCAGTATTTT
TRBJ2-7 | . | . | TRBV19 | CASSDGTNYEQYF | TGTGCCAGTAGTGATGGCACGAACTACGAGCAGTACTTC
TRBJ2-7 | . | TRBD2 | TRBV7-3 | CASSLREGVAGGGPYEQYF | TGTGCCAGCAGCTTACGGGAGGGAGTAGCGGGAGGGGGCCCCTACGAGCAGTACTTC
TRBJ2-5 | . | TRBD1 | TRBV9 | CASTRAGGTETQYF | TGTGCCAGCACCAGGGCAGGGGGTACAGAGACCCAGTACTTC
TRBJ2-1 | . | TRBD2 | TRBV7-2 | CASSPWGAGATYNEQFF | TGTGCCAGCAGCCCCTGGGGAGCGGGAGCTACCTACAATGAGCAGTTCTTC
TRBJ1-4 | . | . | TRBV4-1 | CASSPREDNEKLFF | TGCGCCAGCAGCCCCCGGGAGGATAATGAAAAACTGTTTTTT
TRBJ2-3 | . | TRBD1 | TRBV5-6 | CASSLQGTGSTDTQYF | TGTGCCAGCAGCTTGCAGGGGACAGGAAGCACAGATACGCAGTATTTT
TRBJ2-1 | . | TRBD2 | TRBV7-2 | CASSGDGLAAYNEQFF | TGTGCCAGCAGCGGGGACGGGCTAGCGGCCTACAATGAGCAGTTCTTC
TRBJ1-1 | medium-sized | . | TRBV5-1 | CASRPQGNTEAFF | TGCGCCAGCAGGCCACAGGGGAACACTGAAGCTTTCTTT
TRBJ2-5 | few | . | TRBV16 | CASSQVSGARETQYF | TGTGCCAGCAGCCAAGTTTCAGGGGCTCGGGAGACCCAGTACTTC
TRBJ2-3 | . | . | TRBV9 | CASSGSSRSTDTQYF | TGTGCCAGCAGCGGATCGTCCCGGAGCACAGATACGCAGTATTTT
TRBJ1-5 | . | . | TRBV7-2 | CASSQGRPGQPQHF | TGTGCCAGCAGTCAGGGGAGACCGGGCCAGCCCCAGCATTTT
TRBJ2-1 | . | . | TRBV30 | CAWSVQGNLNEQFF | TGTGCCTGGAGTGTACAGGGAAACCTGAATGAGCAGTTCTTC
TRBJ1-1 | once | . | TRBV2 | CASSEQGPEAFF | TGTGCCAGCAGCGAGCAGGGTCCTGAAGCTTTCTTT
TRBJ2-5 | many | . | TRBV5-6 | CASSLSAGRKTQYF | TGTGCCAGCAGCTTGTCTGCAGGGAGGAAGACCCAGTACTTC
TRBJ2-7 | . | . | TRBV19 | CASSLEQGPSYEQYF | TGTGCCAGTAGCCTAGAACAGGGCCCCTCCTACGAGCAGTACTTC
TRBJ2-7 | . | . | TRBV7-9 | CASSFKAGPVTYEQYF | TGTGCCAGCAGCTTTAAGGCAGGGCCAGTTACCTACGAGCAGTACTTC
TRBJ2-3 | . | TRBD2 | TRBV6-1 | CASSIRLAGDTQYF | TGTGCCAGCAGTATTCGACTAGCGGGAGATACGCAGTATTTT
TRBJ2-7 | . | . | TRBV18 | CASSQDLKYEQYF | TGTGCCAGCTCACAGGACTTAAAATACGAGCAGTACTTC
TRBJ2-2 | . | TRBD1 | TRBV10-3 | CAIRTHGTANTGELFF | TGTGCCATCAGGACTCACGGGACAGCGAACACCGGGGAGCTGTTTTTT
TRBJ2-7 | . | . | TRBV13 | CASSRERLGVEEQYF | TGTGCCAGCAGCCGAGAACGGTTGGGAGTGGAAGAGCAGTACTTC
TRBJ2-7 | few | TRBD2 | TRBV6-6 | CASSNRLAAVVTF | TGTGCCAGCAGTAACAGACTAGCGGCCGTTGTCACCTTC
TRBJ1-3 | . | . | TRBV7-9 | CASSFAGAGNTIYF | TGTGCCAGCAGCTTCGCAGGGGCTGGAAACACCATATATTTT
TRBJ2-3 | . | . | TRBV4-3 | CASSQDRPGTDTQYF | TGCGCCAGCAGCCAAGACCGCCCGGGCACAGATACGCAGTATTTT
TRBJ2-3 | . | TRBD2 | TRBV11-2 | CASSPTSGRTDTQYF | TGTGCCAGCAGCCCGACTAGCGGGAGGACAGATACGCAGTATTTT
TRBJ2-1 | . | . | TRBV7-8 | CASSSRIEGEQFF | TGTGCCAGCAGCTCGCGAATTGAGGGTGAGCAGTTCTTC
TRBJ1-5 | . | . | TRBV28 | CASLTSFRNQPQHF | TGTGCCAGCCTCACATCTTTTCGCAATCAGCCCCAGCATTTT
TRBJ1-1 | . | . | TRBV7-9 | CASSFPSRTEAFF | TGTGCCAGCAGCTTCCCGAGCCGCACTGAAGCTTTCTTT
TRBJ2-2 | . | TRBD1 | TRBV11-2 | CASSSQTGVLTGELFF | TGTGCCAGCAGCTCGCAGACAGGGGTGCTCACCGGGGAGCTGTTTTTT
TRBJ1-2 | . | . | TRBV9 | CASSVGETIGYTF | TGTGCCAGCAGCGTAGGAGAAACGATAGGCTACACCTTC
TRBJ2-3 | few | . | TRBV6-5 | CASSLRQNTDTQYF | TGTGCCAGCAGTCTCCGACAGAACACAGATACGCAGTATTTT
TRBJ2-7 | . | TRBD2 | TRBV5-1 | CASSLIAGANEQYF | TGCGCCAGCAGCTTGATAGCGGGAGCCAACGAGCAGTACTTC
TRBJ2-5 | . | . | TRBV5-4 | CASSTLETQYF | TGTGCCAGCAGCACTTTAGAGACCCAGTACTTC
TRBJ1-3 | . | . | TRBV11-2 | CASSLVPGRGFGNTIYF | TGTGCCAGCAGCTTAGTACCGGGGAGGGGCTTCGGAAACACCATATATTTT
TRBJ1-2 | . | . | TRBV21-1 | CASSNLRTDSGGYTF | TGTGCCAGCAGCAACCTGCGGACAGACTCTGGCGGCTACACCTTC
TRBJ1-2 | few | TRBD1 | TRBV28 | CASHLTGLGYTF | TGTGCCAGCCATCTGACAGGGCTTGGCTACACCTTC
TRBJ2-5 | . | . | TRBV28 | CASRGGETQYF | TGTGCCAGCAGGGGCGGGGAGACCCAGTACTTC
TRBJ2-7 | . | TRBD2 | TRBV4-3 | CASSQEGTSGGSSYEQYF | TGCGCCAGCAGCCAAGAGGGGACTAGCGGGGGTAGCTCCTACGAGCAGTACTTC
TRBJ2-3 | . | . | TRBV18 | CASSPPGGRGSDTQYF | TGTGCCAGCTCACCACCCGGTGGGAGAGGATCAGATACGCAGTATTTT
TRBJ2-6 | . | . | TRBV7-2 | CASSLEFSGANVLTF | TGTGCCAGCAGCTTGGAGTTTTCTGGGGCCAACGTCCTGACTTTC
TRBJ2-3 | . | . | TRBV27 | CASSYTGARTDTQYF | TGTGCCAGCAGTTATACGGGAGCCCGCACAGATACGCAGTATTTT
TRBJ2-1 | . | TRBD2 | TRBV19 | CASKIAGAYNEQFF | TGTGCCAGTAAAATAGCGGGGGCCTACAATGAGCAGTTCTTC
TRBJ1-2 | . | . | TRBV27 | CASSLRGLGVYGYTF | TGTGCCAGCAGTTTACGAGGCCTAGGAGTCTATGGCTACACCTTC
TRBJ2-3 | . | . | TRBV27 | CASSLQTGGGTDTQYF | TGTGCCAGCAGTTTACAAACGGGGGGCGGCACAGATACGCAGTATTTT